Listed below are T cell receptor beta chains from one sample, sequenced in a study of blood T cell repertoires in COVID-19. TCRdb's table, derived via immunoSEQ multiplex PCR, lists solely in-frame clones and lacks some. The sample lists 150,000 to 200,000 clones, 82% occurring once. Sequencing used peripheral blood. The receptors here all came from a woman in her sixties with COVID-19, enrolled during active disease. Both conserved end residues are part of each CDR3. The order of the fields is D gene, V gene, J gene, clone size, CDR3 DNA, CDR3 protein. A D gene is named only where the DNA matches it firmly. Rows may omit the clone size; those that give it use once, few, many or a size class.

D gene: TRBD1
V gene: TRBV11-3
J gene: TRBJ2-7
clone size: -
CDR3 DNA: TGTGCCAGCAGCTTAGGGACAGGCGCGGACGAGCAGTACTTC
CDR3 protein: CASSLGTGADEQYF

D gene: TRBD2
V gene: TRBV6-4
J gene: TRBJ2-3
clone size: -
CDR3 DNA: TGTGCCAGCAGTCAAGGGACTAGCGCCACAGATACGCAGTATTTT
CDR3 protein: CASSQGTSATDTQYF

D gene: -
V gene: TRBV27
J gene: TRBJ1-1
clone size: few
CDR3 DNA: TGTGCCAGCAGTTTAGGATCGGGACTCTTGAACACTGAAGCTTTCTTT
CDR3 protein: CASSLGSGLLNTEAFF

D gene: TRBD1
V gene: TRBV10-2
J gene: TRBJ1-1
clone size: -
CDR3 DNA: TGCGCCAGCAGCCACGGACAGGGGGTCCCTTTTAGAACTGAAGCTTTCTTT
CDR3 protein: CASSHGQGVPFRTEAFF

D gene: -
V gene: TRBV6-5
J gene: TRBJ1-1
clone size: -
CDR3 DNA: TGTGCCAGCAGTTACTCCCTTAGCAATGAAGCTTTCTTT
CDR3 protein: CASSYSLSNEAFF

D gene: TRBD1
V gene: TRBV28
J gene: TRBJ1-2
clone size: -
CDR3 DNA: TGTGCCAGCAGTTTTTCGACAGGGGGCTCAGGCTATGGCTACACCTTC
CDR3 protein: CASSFSTGGSGYGYTF

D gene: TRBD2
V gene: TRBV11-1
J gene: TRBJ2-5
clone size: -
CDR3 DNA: TGTGCCAGCACGATCGGGACTAGCGGGAGCCCCCAGTACTTC
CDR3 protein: CASTIGTSGSPQYF

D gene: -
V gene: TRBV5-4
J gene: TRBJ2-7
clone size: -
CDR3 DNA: TGTGCCAGCAGCCTGGAACGGATCCTAGACGAGCAGTACTTC
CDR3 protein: CASSLERILDEQYF

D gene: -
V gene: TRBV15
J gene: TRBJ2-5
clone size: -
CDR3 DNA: TGTGCCACCAGCAGAGAACTAGAAGGGACCCAGTACTTC
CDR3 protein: CATSRELEGTQYF

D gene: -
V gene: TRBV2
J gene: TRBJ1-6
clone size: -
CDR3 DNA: TGTGCCAGCAGTGCGGGTTATTCACCCCTCCACTTT
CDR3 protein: CASSAGYSPLHF

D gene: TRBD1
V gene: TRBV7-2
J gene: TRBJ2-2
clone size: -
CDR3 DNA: TGTGCCAGCAGCCCCACAGGGGGCGCGAACACCGGGGAGCTGTTTTTT
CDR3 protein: CASSPTGGANTGELFF

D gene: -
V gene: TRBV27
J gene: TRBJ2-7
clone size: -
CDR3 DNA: TGTGCCAGCAGTTCCCCCAACGAGCAGTACTTC
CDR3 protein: CASSSPNEQYF

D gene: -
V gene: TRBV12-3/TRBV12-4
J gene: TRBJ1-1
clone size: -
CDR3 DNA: TGTGCCAGCAGCTATACAGTGAACACTGAAGCTTTCTTT
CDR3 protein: CASSYTVNTEAFF

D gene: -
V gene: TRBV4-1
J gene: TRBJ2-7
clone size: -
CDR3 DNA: TGCGCCAGCAGCCAGACAGTGGTTTCCTACGAGCAGTACTTC
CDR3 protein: CASSQTVVSYEQYF

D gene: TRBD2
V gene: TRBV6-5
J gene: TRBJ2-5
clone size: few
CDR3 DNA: TGTGCCAGCAGGTCTAGCGGAGAAGAGACCCAGTACTTC
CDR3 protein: CASRSSGEETQYF

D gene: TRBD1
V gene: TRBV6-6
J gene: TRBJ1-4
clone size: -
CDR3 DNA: TGTGCCAGCAGTTTTTCAGGGGGCGAGGCTAATGAAAAACTGTTTTTT
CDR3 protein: CASSFSGGEANEKLFF

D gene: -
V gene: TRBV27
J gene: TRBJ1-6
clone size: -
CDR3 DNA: TGTGCCAGCAGTCCCCAGGGGCGGAATTCACCCCTCCACTTT
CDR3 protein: CASSPQGRNSPLHF

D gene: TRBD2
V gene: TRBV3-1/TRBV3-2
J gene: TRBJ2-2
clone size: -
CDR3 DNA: TGTGCCAGCAGCCAGCGGACTAGCGGGGGGGCCTCGAACACCGGGGAGCTGTTTTTT
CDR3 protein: CASSQRTSGGASNTGELFF

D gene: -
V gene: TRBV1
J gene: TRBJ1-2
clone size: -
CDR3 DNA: TGCACCAGCAGCCCAGATCGACAGGGCGAGTGCTATGGCTACACCTTC
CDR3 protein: CTSSPDRQGECYGYTF

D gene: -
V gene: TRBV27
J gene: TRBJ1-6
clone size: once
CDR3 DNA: TGTGCCAGCAGTTTTGAGGGTGGGGGGATATTCACCCTCCACTTT
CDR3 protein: CASSFEGGGIFTLHF

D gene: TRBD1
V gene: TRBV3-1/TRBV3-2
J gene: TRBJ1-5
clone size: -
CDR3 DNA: TGTGCCAGCAGCTACAGGGGTGCTCAGCCCCAGCATTTT
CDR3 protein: CASSYRGAQPQHF

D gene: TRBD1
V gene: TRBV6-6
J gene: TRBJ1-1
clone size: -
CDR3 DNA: TGTGCCAGCAGTTCGTACAGGGGGATCGTCGCTGAAGCTTTCTTT
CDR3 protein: CASSSYRGIVAEAFF

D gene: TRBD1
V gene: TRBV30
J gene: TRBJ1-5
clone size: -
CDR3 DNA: TGTGCCTGGAGCATCTCGGGACAGGGGAATCAGCCCCAGCATTTT
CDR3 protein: CAWSISGQGNQPQHF

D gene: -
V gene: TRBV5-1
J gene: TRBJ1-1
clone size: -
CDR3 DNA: TGCGCCAGCAGCCCGGGTCCCGGGGGAACTGAAGCTTTCTTT
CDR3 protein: CASSPGPGGTEAFF

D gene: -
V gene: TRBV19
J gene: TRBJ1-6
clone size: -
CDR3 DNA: TGTGCCGGTAAGGAGGGAGCCAATTCACCCCTCCACTTT
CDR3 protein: CAGKEGANSPLHF

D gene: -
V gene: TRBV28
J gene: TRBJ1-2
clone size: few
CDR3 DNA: TGTGCCAGTGGGCCACCCCATGGCTACACCTTC
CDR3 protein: CASGPPHGYTF

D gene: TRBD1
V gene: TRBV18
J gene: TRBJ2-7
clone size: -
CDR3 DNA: TGTGCCAGCTCACAAAACCGGGACAGAGCCTACGAGCAGTACTTC
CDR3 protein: CASSQNRDRAYEQYF

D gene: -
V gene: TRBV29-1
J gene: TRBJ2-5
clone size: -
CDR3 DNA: TGCAGCGTTGACCTGAGCCAAGAGACCCAGTACTTC
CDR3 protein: CSVDLSQETQYF

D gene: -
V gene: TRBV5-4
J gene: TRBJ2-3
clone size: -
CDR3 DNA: TGTGCCAGCAGCTTGGGCGGCTCTGGAGCAGATACGCAGTATTTT
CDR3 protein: CASSLGGSGADTQYF

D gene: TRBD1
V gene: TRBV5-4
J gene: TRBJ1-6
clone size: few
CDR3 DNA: TGTGCCAGCAGCAGGGACAGTAATTCACCCCTCCACTTT
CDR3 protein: CASSRDSNSPLHF

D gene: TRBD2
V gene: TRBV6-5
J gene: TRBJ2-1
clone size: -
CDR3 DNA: TGTGCCAGCAGTTACTTTCCCCCGGGGGGTGTAAATGAGCAGTTCTTC
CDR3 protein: CASSYFPPGGVNEQFF

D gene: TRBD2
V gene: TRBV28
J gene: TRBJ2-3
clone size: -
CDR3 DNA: TGTGCCAGCGGATACACCTGGACTAGCGGGGGCGATACGCAGTATTTT
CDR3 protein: CASGYTWTSGGDTQYF

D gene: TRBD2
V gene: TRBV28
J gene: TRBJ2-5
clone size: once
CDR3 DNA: TGTGCCAGCAGTTTGGATGGCCTAGCGGCAGAGCAAGAGACCCAGTACTTC
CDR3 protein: CASSLDGLAAEQETQYF

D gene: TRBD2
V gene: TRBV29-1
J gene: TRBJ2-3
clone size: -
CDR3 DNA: TGCAGCGTTGAAGAGACCTCGGGGGGGCCAGATACGCAGTATTTT
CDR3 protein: CSVEETSGGPDTQYF